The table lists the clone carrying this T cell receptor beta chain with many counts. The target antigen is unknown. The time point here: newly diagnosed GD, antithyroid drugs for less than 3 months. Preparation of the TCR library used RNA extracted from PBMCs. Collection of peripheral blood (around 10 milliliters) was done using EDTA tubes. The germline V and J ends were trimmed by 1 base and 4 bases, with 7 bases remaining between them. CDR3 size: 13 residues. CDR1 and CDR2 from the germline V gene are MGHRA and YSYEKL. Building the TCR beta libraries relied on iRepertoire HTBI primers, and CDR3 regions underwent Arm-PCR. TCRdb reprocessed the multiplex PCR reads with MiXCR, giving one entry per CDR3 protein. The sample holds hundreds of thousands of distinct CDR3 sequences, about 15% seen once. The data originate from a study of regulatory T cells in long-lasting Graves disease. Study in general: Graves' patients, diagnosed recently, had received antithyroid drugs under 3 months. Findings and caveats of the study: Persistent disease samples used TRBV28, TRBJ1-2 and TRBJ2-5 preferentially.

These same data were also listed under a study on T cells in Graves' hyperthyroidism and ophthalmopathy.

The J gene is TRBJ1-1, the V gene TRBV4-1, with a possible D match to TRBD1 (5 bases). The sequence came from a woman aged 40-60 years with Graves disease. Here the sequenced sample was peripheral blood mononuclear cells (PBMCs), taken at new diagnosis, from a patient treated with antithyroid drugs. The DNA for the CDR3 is TGCGCCAGCAGCCAAGCAGGGCCCACTGAAGCTTTCTTT. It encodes CASSQAGPTEAFF.